This TCR beta chain came from a study of PD-1 blockade in classical Hodgkin lymphoma. Across the study: Every 2 weeks, patients had 3 mg/kg nivolumab intravenously.

Each patient experienced a relapse that followed autologous stem cell transplantation, and brentuximab vedotin exposure varied. V dropped 1 base and J dropped 4 bases, with 8 bases sitting between them. There are 14 residues in the CDR3. Germline V gene lookup returns CDR1 SGHTA and CDR2 FQGTGA. Sequencing was performed with immunoSEQ multiplex PCR; in TCRdb, only in-frame clones are kept and a portion is missing. The table lists about 11,000 clones, around four fifths of them singletons, with roughly 5% in the top ten. The sequencing used peripheral blood mononuclear cells (PBMCs), collected before the second cycle of nivolumab. This sequence originates from a human donor with classical Hodgkin lymphoma. This rearrangement joins TRBV7-3 to TRBJ2-1, with D unclear. For the CDR3, the DNA is TGTGCCAGCAGCTTAATGGCGGAGTACAATGAGCAGTTCTTC. It is translated as CASSLMAEYNEQFF.